This entry lists 21 T cell receptor beta chains sequenced from one sample in a study of blood T cell repertoires in COVID-19. The assay was immunoSEQ multiplex PCR, and TCRdb's table has in-frame clones only and misses some. The sample carries about 240,000 clones, around 90% recorded once. Sequences were obtained from peripheral blood. These receptors were collected from a woman in her seventies with active or convalescent COVID-19.

The gene calls are TRBV6-2 or TRBV6-3 and TRBJ1-1, with D perhaps matching TRBD1 (6 bases). V dropped 3 bases and J dropped 4 bases, with 9 bases sitting between them. This CDR3 is 13 amino acids long. Germline loops: CDR1 MNHEY, CDR2 SVGEGT. This chain's CDR3 is CASSYYRVTEAFF. For the CDR3, the DNA is TGTGCCAGCAGTTATTACAGGGTCACTGAAGCTTTCTTT.

With respect to this clone: The same CDR3 also results from other DNA sequences found in this sample. The rearrangement links TRBV9 to TRBJ1-1; D is ambiguous. The CDR3 is 13 amino acids. Trimming removed 2 bases at V and 4 bases at J, with 9 bases between. Germline CDR1 SGDLS, CDR2 YYNGEE. The CDR3 protein is CASSVARGTEAFF. The CDR3 nucleotides read TGTGCCAGCAGCGTGGCTCGTGGCACTGAAGCTTTCTTT.

The chain links TRBV20-1 to TRBJ1-1, with D perhaps TRBD1 (6 bases). In germline, CDR1 is DFQATT, CDR2 SNEGSKA (reference sequence). The CDR3 loop spans 11 amino acids. With 4 bases removed from V and 11 bases from J, the gap between germline ends came to 14 bases. The CDR3 loop reads CSATQGQTAFF. Here the CDR3 DNA reads TGCAGTGCTACGCAGGGGCAGACGGCTTTCTTT.

This rearrangement joins TRBV9 to TRBJ2-6, with 7 bases that match TRBD1. From germline, CDR1 is SGDLS and CDR2 YYNGEE. CDR3 size: 18 residues. The trim removed 2 bases at V and 0 bases at J, leaving 8 bases unmatched. The CDR3 is CASSVTWDSLSGANVLTF. DNA for the CDR3: TGTGCCAGCAGCGTTACCTGGGACAGTCTCTCTGGGGCCAACGTCCTGACTTTC.

Comments on this clone: Other DNA sequences within the sample encode an identical CDR3. V is TRBV18 and J is TRBJ2-3; D gene ambiguous. V lost 6 bases and J 6 bases, leaving 10 bases between the germline ends. Germline V gives CDR1 KGHSH, CDR2 LQKENI. The CDR3 spans 12 residues. The CDR3 sequence is CASSPAADTQYF. The CDR3 DNA follows: TGTGCCAGCTCTCCCGCGGCCGATACGCAGTATTTT.

The chain couples TRBV6-2 or TRBV6-3 to TRBJ1-3, with D possibly matching TRBD1 (6 bases). The V end was cut by 2 bases, the J end by 7 bases, with 9 bases between. CDR1 is MNHEY and CDR2 is SVGEGT in the germline V gene. This CDR3 region has 13 residues. CDR3 in DNA: TGTGCCAGCAGTTACCCAGGGGAGAACACCATATATTTT. Its translation: CASSYPGENTIYF.

J is TRBJ2-3 and V is TRBV7-9, with D possibly being TRBD1 (5 bases). Trimming removed 5 bases from V and 2 bases from J, with 11 bases in between. The CDR3 contains 14 residues. Germline-derived CDR1 and CDR2 are SEHNR and FQNEAQ (reference sequence). This chain's CDR3 is CASSADTHTDTQYF. For the CDR3, the DNA is TGTGCCAGCAGCGCGGACACCCACACAGATACGCAGTATTTT.

This clone has only one observation. This chain connects TRBV15 to TRBJ1-5; the D gene is possibly TRBD1 (6 bases). V was shortened by 2 bases and J by 4 bases, with 18 bases between the two germline ends. Germline V gives CDR1 LNHNV, CDR2 YYDKDF (reference sequence). This CDR3 region has 17 residues. The CDR3 nucleotides read TGTGCCACCAGCAGAAGTAGGGGGGGAGGGATAAATCAGCCCCAGCATTTT. Translating gives CATSRSRGGGINQPQHF.

The genes are TRBV11-2 and TRBJ2-7; weak D call: TRBD2 (6 bases). In germline, CDR1 is SGHAT, CDR2 FQNNGV. The germline V and J ends were trimmed by 5 bases and 2 bases, with 16 bases remaining between them. The CDR3 sequence is 15 residues long. CDR3 coding DNA: TGTGCCAGCAGCCGCCGGACTACCCCGCCCTACGAGCAGTACTTC. Protein sequence: CASSRRTTPPYEQYF.

The chain employs TRBV19 and TRBJ1-1, with a weak D call TRBD1 (5 bases). Germline V gene sequence: CDR1 LNHDA, CDR2 SQIVND (reference sequence). The CDR3 extends over 13 amino acids. Trimming removed 1 base from V and 7 bases from J, with 10 bases in between. This CDR3 is CASSIVWGGEAFF. The CDR3 DNA reads as TGTGCCAGTAGTATAGTATGGGGGGGTGAAGCTTTCTTT.

The chain combines TRBV3-1 (or the pseudogene TRBV3-2) with TRBJ1-3; D is unresolved. This CDR3 has 13 residues. Germline CDR1 reads LGHDT; CDR2 reads YNNKEL (reference sequence). Trimming took off 1 base at V and 4 bases at J, with 5 bases between the two ends. CDR3 in DNA: TGTGCCAGCAGCCAAGTAGAAGGAAACACCATATATTTT. Translation gives CASSQVEGNTIYF.

This chain joins TRBV11-2 and TRBJ1-3; D unclear. This CDR3 comprises 15 residues. Germline CDR1 and CDR2: SGHAT and FQNNGV. The germline V and J ends were trimmed by 0 bases and 0 bases, with 6 bases remaining between them. This chain's CDR3 is CASSLDGVSGNTIYF. The CDR3 DNA is TGTGCCAGCAGCTTAGACGGGGTCTCTGGAAACACCATATATTTT.

The chain links TRBV7-2 to TRBJ1-3; D is unclear. Germline lookup yields CDR1 SGHTA and CDR2 FQGNSA. The CDR3 has 14 amino acids. Between the trimmed V and J ends, which lost 5 bases and 4 bases, there was a span of 12 bases. CDR3 nucleotides: TGTGCCAGCAGCCTCGGTCCGCCCGGAAACACCATATATTTT. Translated, it gives CASSLGPPGNTIYF. Full variable domain (missing parts from reference TRBV7-2 and TRBJ1-3): GAGVSQSPSNKVTEKGKDVELRCDPISGHTALYWYRQSLGQGLEFLIYFQGNSAPDKSGLPSDRFSAERTGGSVSTLTIQRTQQEDSAVYLCASSLGPPGNTIYFGEGSWLTVV.

The chain links TRBV9 to TRBJ2-5; 9 nucleotides match TRBD2. This CDR3 is built from 16 residues. With V trimmed by 0 bases and J by 2 bases, 5 bases remained unmatched. Germline V gene sequence: CDR1 SGDLS, CDR2 YYNGEE. The CDR3 here is CASSVVSGGAQETQYF. CDR3 in DNA: TGTGCCAGCAGCGTAGTTAGCGGGGGTGCTCAAGAGACCCAGTACTTC. Drawing the rest from reference TRBV9 and TRBJ2-5, the complete variable domain is DSGVTQTPKHLITATGQRVTLRCSPRSGDLSVYWYQQSLDQGLQFLIQYYNGEERAKGNILERFSAQQFPDLHSELNLSSLELGDSALYFCASSVVSGGAQETQYFGPGTRLLVL.

CDR3 sequence (DNA): TGTGCCACCAGTGATGGAGGACTGCGTAACTATGGCTACACCTTC. Its protein product is CATSDGGLRNYGYTF. This chain joins TRBV24-1 and TRBJ1-2; no clear D. From germline, CDR1 is KGHDR and CDR2 SFDVKD. The CDR3 covers 15 residues. V was pared by 3 bases and J by 1 base, with 11 bases between.

The chain employs TRBV3-1 (or the pseudogene TRBV3-2) and TRBJ2-3; D might be TRBD2 (5 bases). This CDR3 contains 15 residues. The V end was cut by 5 bases, the J end by 2 bases, with 14 bases between. Germline-derived CDR1 and CDR2 are LGHDT and YNNKEL (reference sequence). CDR3 sequence: CASSSFRGPTDTQYF. The CDR3 DNA follows: TGTGCCAGCAGCTCGTTCCGGGGTCCCACAGATACGCAGTATTTT.

The chain uses TRBV25-1 and TRBJ1-2; a possible D gene is TRBD1 (6 bases). CDR1 and CDR2 from the germline V gene are MGHDK and SYGVNS. The V gene lost 10 bases and the J gene lost 4 bases, with 19 bases spanning the gap. This CDR3 spans 14 amino acids. CDR3 in amino acids: CAIRLNRVFYGYTF. In DNA, the CDR3 is TGTGCCATCCGGCTCAACAGGGTATTCTATGGCTACACCTTC.

The chain has TRBV6-6 and TRBJ2-1; possible D gene TRBD2, 6 bases. The germline V gene encodes CDR1 MNHNY and CDR2 SVGAGI (reference sequence). V was shortened by 8 bases and J by 3 bases, with 11 bases between the two germline ends. The CDR3 runs to 13 residues. CDR3 coding DNA: TGTGCCAGCGTGAGGCGGGACTACAATGAGCAGTTCTTC. Protein sequence: CASVRRDYNEQFF.

The chain uses TRBV3-1 (or the pseudogene TRBV3-2) and TRBJ2-7, with TRBD1 matching 7 bases. J gave up 2 bases and V 3 bases, and 4 bases lay outside the gene matches. The CDR3 sequence is 14 residues long. CDR1 is LGHDT, CDR2 YNNKEL, per germline (reference sequence). Written as DNA, the CDR3 is TGTGCCAGCAGCCAGACGACAGGGACCTACGAGCAGTACTTC. It codes for CASSQTTGTYEQYF.

The chain has TRBV7-6 and TRBJ1-1; the match to TRBD1 covers 7 bases. Trimming took 1 base from V and 5 from J; bases not matched to a gene: 7. This CDR3 is 15 amino acids long. Germline V gene data show CDR1 as SGHVS and CDR2 as FNYEAQ. The CDR3 DNA is TGTGCCAGCAGCTTAGGGAGGGGCAGGGGGACTGAAGCTTTCTTT. Translated, it gives CASSLGRGRGTEAFF.

The rearrangement joins TRBV4-2 to TRBJ1-6; TRBD1 might be the D (5 bases). CDR1 and CDR2 from the germline V gene are LGHNA and YNFKEQ. CDR3 length equals 14 residues. V was shortened by 1 base and J by 8 bases, with 9 bases between the two germline ends. CDR3 protein: CASSQGGGDSPLHF. The CDR3 DNA is TGTGCCAGCAGCCAAGGCGGGGGGGATTCACCCCTCCACTTT.